The clone carrying this T cell receptor (beta chain) was observed a few times. Its antigen remains unidentified. Blood got drawn at baseline, again on cycle 4 day 1, and then on cycle 7 day 1. This record belongs to a study of OX40 agonist ivuxolimab in advanced cancers. Study background: The patients' treatment was ivuxolimab, an agonistic anti-OX40 (CD134) antibody.

The CDR3 loop spans 14 amino acids. Germline trimming cut 1 base from V and 6 bases from J; bases unmatched to any gene: 4. Germline V gives CDR1 SEHNR, CDR2 FQNEAQ (reference sequence). Sequenced by immunoSEQ multiplex PCR; TCRdb stores in-frame clones only, minus some. The sample has under 50,000 clones, 80% to 90% seen once; the top ten hold approximately 31%. The study's findings and limits: Clonal expansion from baseline to week 6 occurred in both CD4+ and CD8+ T cells.

The V and J genes are TRBV7-9 and TRBJ1-2; 8 positions agree with TRBD1. Sequences were derived from CD4+ or CD8+ T cells sorted from blood, sampled in a trial of the OX40 agonist ivuxolimab. The TCR sequence derives from an adult with an advanced solid tumor such as melanoma, head and neck, liver or kidney cancer. This CDR3 is CASSLGRGPDGYTF. In DNA form, the CDR3 reads TGTGCCAGCAGCTTAGGCAGGGGGCCGGATGGCTACACCTTC.